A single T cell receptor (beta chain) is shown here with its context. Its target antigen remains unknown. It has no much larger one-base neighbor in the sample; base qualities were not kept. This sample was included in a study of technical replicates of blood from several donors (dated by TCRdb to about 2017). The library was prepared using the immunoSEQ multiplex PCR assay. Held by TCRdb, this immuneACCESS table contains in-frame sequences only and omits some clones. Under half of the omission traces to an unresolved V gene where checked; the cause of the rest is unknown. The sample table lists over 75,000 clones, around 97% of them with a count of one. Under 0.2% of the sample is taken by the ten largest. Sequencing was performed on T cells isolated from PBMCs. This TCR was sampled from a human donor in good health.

The CDR3 protein: CASSSSGTGAGNTIYF. The DNA reads TGTGCCAGCAGCTCCTCTGGGACAGGGGCTGGAAACACCATATATTTT. Here the chain combines TRBV11-2 and TRBJ1-3, with TRBD1 matching 10 junction bases. Its CDR3 holds 16 amino acids, cysteine through phenylalanine. Solely the CDR3 DNA is kept, with 48 bases framed from the first base. At the junction V is shortened by 4 bases and J by 2 bases; bases outside the gene matches: 5. The germline V gene yields SGHAT for CDR1 and FQNNGV for CDR2.